The 21 T cell receptor beta chains below come from one sample, sequenced in a study of CD8 T cells in ankylosing spondylitis. Study-wide results and limits: Apparently characteristic of ankylosing spondylitis blood was a TCR beta motif (roughly 8 highly homologous variants).

These TCRs' antigens remain unknown. TCRdb itself ran the 5' RACE reads through MiXCR, one entry per CDR3 protein. This sample carries 700,000 to 1,000,000 distinct CDR3 sequences, 10% to 15% of them seen once, and the ten largest clones take less than 0.65%. The sample consisted of blood, either unsorted or a sorted T cell fraction (not recorded which). These receptors were collected from a male donor with ankylosing spondylitis.

In this sample, this clonotype turned up many times. The chain recombines TRBV15 with TRBJ1-5, with D unresolved. V was pared by 11 bases and J by 1 base, with 15 bases between. CDR3 length: 14 amino acids. Germline V gene data show CDR1 as LNHNV and CDR2 as YYDKDF (reference sequence). The CDR3 nucleotides read TGTGCCGCCACCCAGGATACAAGCAATCAGCCCCAGCATTTT. Residues: CAATQDTSNQPQHF.

This clonotype appeared many times. V usage is TRBV15 and J usage is TRBJ2-5; 7 nucleotides line up with TRBD2. V shed 5 bases and J 2 bases; nucleotides not matched to a gene: 5. Looked up from germline, CDR1 is LNHNV and CDR2 is YYDKDF (reference sequence). The CDR3 spans 14 residues. CDR3 protein: CATSVSGVQETQYF. The CDR3 DNA reads as TGTGCCACCAGCGTGAGCGGGGTTCAAGAGACCCAGTACTTC.

In this sample, this clonotype turned up many times. The chain's CDR3 is CSARPTGTTMGAQHF. Written as DNA, the CDR3 is TGCAGTGCTAGGCCGACAGGGACGACGATGGGAGCCCAGCATTTT. This sequence joins TRBV20-1 and TRBJ1-5; 7 nucleotides agree with TRBD1. CDR1 DFQATT and CDR2 SNEGSKA come from the germline V gene (reference sequence). The CDR3 sequence is 15 residues long. The J segment lost 11 bases and the V segment lost 3 bases, leaving 16 bases of the junction unmatched.

The genes are TRBV20-1 and TRBJ2-2, with TRBD2 matching over 8 bases. CDR3 size: 16 residues. The germline gives CDR1 DFQATT, CDR2 SNEGSKA (reference sequence). Trimming at V came to 3 bases and at J to 2 bases, leaving 8 bases not matched to a gene. The chain's CDR3 is CSASPASGPNTGELFF. The CDR3 nucleotides read TGCAGTGCTAGTCCGGCTAGCGGGCCTAACACCGGGGAGCTGTTTTTT.

There are many counts of this clonotype. The V call is TRBV29-1, the J call TRBJ2-3; D uncertain. There are 12 residues in the CDR3. V lost 7 bases to trimming and J lost 0 bases, with 8 bases between them. Germline values: CDR1 SQVTM, CDR2 ANQGSEA. The CDR3 sequence: CSAEESTDTQYF. In nucleotides, the CDR3 is TGCAGCGCCGAGGAGAGCACAGATACGCAGTATTTT.

This clonotype was seen many times. The chain couples TRBV29-1 to TRBJ1-2; D may be TRBD1 (5 bases). The V end was cut by 7 bases, the J end by 2 bases, with 14 bases between. Germline lookup yields CDR1 SQVTM and CDR2 ANQGSEA. The length of the CDR3 is 13 residues. The CDR3 sequence: CSARDGLNYGYTF. The CDR3 DNA follows: TGCAGCGCAAGGGACGGGTTGAACTATGGCTACACCTTC.

Ten or more counts support this clonotype. The chain is built from TRBV20-1 and TRBJ1-5; no definite D call. The ends were cut back, 3 bases at V and 5 bases at J, with 8 bases in the middle. CDR1 and CDR2 (germline): DFQATT, SNEGSKA (reference sequence). The CDR3 loop spans 12 amino acids. The CDR3 nucleotides are TGCAGTGCTAGCCCTGACTATCAGCCCCAGCATTTT. Amino acids: CSASPDYQPQHF.

The rearrangement joins TRBV5-1 to TRBJ1-6; D is ambiguous. The V gene's germline CDR1 is SGHRS and CDR2 YFSETQ. The V gene lost 0 bases and the J gene lost 2 bases, with 9 bases spanning the gap. The CDR3 sequence is 16 residues long. CDR3 sequence (DNA): TGCGCCAGCAGCTTGGATGGGCGGGCCTATAATTCACCCCTCCACTTT. Residues: CASSLDGRAYNSPLHF.

This clonotype was seen a handful of times. The rearrangement links TRBV4-2 to TRBJ1-4, with D perhaps TRBD1 (5 bases). Between the trimmed V and J ends, which lost 5 bases and 11 bases, there was a span of 21 bases. Germline loops: CDR1 LGHNA, CDR2 YNFKEQ. The CDR3 is 15 amino acids. CDR3 DNA: TGTGCCAGCAGCTATGGGGTCCGGGGCGAAGGGAAACTGTTTTTT. This translates into CASSYGVRGEGKLFF.

The chain carries TRBV7-2 and TRBJ2-2; D is uncertain. Germline values: CDR1 SGHTA, CDR2 FQGNSA. The CDR3 is 15 amino acids. The V end was cut by 3 bases, the J end by 0 bases, with 8 bases between. In nucleotides, the CDR3 is TGTGCCAGCAGCTTGAACAGCCCGAACACCGGGGAGCTGTTTTTT. Translated: CASSLNSPNTGELFF.

This clonotype appeared many times. The chain is built from TRBV12-3 or TRBV12-4 and TRBJ2-5, with 9 bases lining up with TRBD1. The J segment lost 4 bases and the V segment lost 3 bases, leaving 6 bases of the junction unmatched. This CDR3 region has 15 residues. The CDR3 DNA reads as TGTGCCAGCAGTTTTGGACAGGGGAGAGCAGAGACCCAGTACTTC. It encodes CASSFGQGRAETQYF.

This clonotype was recorded a few times. The V gene is TRBV5-6, the J gene TRBJ2-6, with TRBD1 identical over 9 bases. CDR3 size: 18 residues. Germline loops: CDR1 SGHDT, CDR2 YYEEEE. The junction had 7 bases not matched to a gene; V was cut back by 1 base and J by 2 bases. Here the CDR3 DNA reads TGTGCCAGCAGCTTGACGGGGACAGGGCCCCCTGGGGCCAACGTCCTGACTTTC. Protein product: CASSLTGTGPPGANVLTF.

The rearrangement links TRBV5-1 to TRBJ2-1; D unresolved. CDR1 is SGHRS, CDR2 YFSETQ, per germline. V shed 5 bases and J shed 12 bases, with 21 bases lying between them. This CDR3 is built from 14 residues. This chain's CDR3 is CASSPVSVGTSQFF. Here the CDR3 DNA reads TGCGCCAGCAGTCCGGTAAGTGTTGGAACTTCGCAGTTCTTC.

This clonotype was picked up many times. This chain links TRBV4-3 with TRBJ2-1; D remains unclear. The CDR3 runs 13 residues. Looked up from germline, CDR1 is LGHNA and CDR2 is YSLEER. V was cut by 0 bases and J by 9 bases, with 9 bases left in between. CDR3 in amino acids: CASSQDQRSEQFF. The DNA of the CDR3 is TGCGCCAGCAGCCAAGATCAAAGGTCTGAGCAGTTCTTC.

This clonotype was detected a few times. The genes are TRBV4-3 and TRBJ1-4; tentatively, D is TRBD1 (6 bases). The V end was cut by 0 bases, the J end by 6 bases, with 14 bases between. Germline assignment: CDR1 LGHNA and CDR2 YSLEER. This CDR3 comprises 16 residues. CDR3 in DNA: TGCGCCAGCAGCCAAGAAACTACAGGGCAACATGAAAAACTGTTTTTT. Translated, it gives CASSQETTGQHEKLFF.

The chain employs TRBV20-1 and TRBJ2-3, with TRBD2 matching 9 bases. This CDR3 comprises 14 residues. Germline V gives CDR1 DFQATT, CDR2 SNEGSKA (reference sequence). V gave up 4 bases and J gave up 5 bases; unmatched junction bases: 7. CDR3 sequence reads: CSATLAGNGDTQYF. The DNA for the CDR3 is TGCAGTGCTACCCTAGCGGGGAATGGAGATACGCAGTATTTT.

The V gene is TRBV15, the J gene TRBJ1-1, with a weak D call TRBD1 (6 bases). There are 17 residues in the CDR3. The V end lost 0 bases, the J end lost 3 bases, and 17 bases lay between the germline ends. Germline CDR1 reads LNHNV; CDR2 reads YYDKDF (reference sequence). Written as DNA, the CDR3 is TGTGCCACCAGCAGAGATCGGGGGGCTGGAGGGTACACTGAAGCTTTCTTT. It specifies CATSRDRGAGGYTEAFF.

This clonotype has ten or more counts. The V and J genes are TRBV5-1 and TRBJ1-4; TRBD1 matches 8 bases. This CDR3 has 15 amino acids. Germline lookup yields CDR1 SGHRS and CDR2 YFSETQ. Unmatched junction bases numbered 6, after V lost 4 bases and J lost 4 bases. The DNA for the CDR3 is TGCGCCAGCAGCGCCGGGACAGGCGGTAATGAAAAACTGTTTTTT. Translating gives CASSAGTGGNEKLFF.

Points on this clonotype: Possible read error: a much larger clone is one base away. The chain uses TRBV29-1 and TRBJ2-1; TRBD2 agrees at 10 bases. V lost 1 base to trimming and J lost 8 bases; unmatched junction nucleotides: 8. This CDR3 is built from 15 residues. Per the germline V gene, CDR1 is SQVTM and CDR2 is ANQGSEA. The CDR3 DNA reads TGCAGCGTTGAAGGGAGAGCGGGGGGGAACGATGAGCAGTTCTTC. Its protein is CSVEGRAGGNDEQFF.

V is TRBV20-1 and J is TRBJ1-5, with D possibly matching TRBD1 (6 bases). V lost 6 bases and J 2 bases, leaving 14 bases between the germline ends. The CDR3 loop spans 14 amino acids. The germline gives CDR1 DFQATT, CDR2 SNEGSKA (reference sequence). CDR3 sequence reads: CSASDRSRNQPQHF. In DNA form, the CDR3 reads TGCAGTGCCTCCGACAGGTCCCGCAATCAGCCCCAGCATTTT.

In this sample, this clonotype turned up many times. The gene calls are TRBV6-1 and TRBJ2-3; the D gene could be TRBD1 or TRBD2 (5 bases each). Germline V gives CDR1 MNHNS, CDR2 SASEGT. With 6 bases removed from V and 4 bases from J, the gap between germline ends came to 11 bases. The CDR3 length is 13 residues. CDR3: CASRGPAADTQYF. Written as DNA, the CDR3 is TGTGCCAGCAGGGGACCCGCGGCAGATACGCAGTATTTT.